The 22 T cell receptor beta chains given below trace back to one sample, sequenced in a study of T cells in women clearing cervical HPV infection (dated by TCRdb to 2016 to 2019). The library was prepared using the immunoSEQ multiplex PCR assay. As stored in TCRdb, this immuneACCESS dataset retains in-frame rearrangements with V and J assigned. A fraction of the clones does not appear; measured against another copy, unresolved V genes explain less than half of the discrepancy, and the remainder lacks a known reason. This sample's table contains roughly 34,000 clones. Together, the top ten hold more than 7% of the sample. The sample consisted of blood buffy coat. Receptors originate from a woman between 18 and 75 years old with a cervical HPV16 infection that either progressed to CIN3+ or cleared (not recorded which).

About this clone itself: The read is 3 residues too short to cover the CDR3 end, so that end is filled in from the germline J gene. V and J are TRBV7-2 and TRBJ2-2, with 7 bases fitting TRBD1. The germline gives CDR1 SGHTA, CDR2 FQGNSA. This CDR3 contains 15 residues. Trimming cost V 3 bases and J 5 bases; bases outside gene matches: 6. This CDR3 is CASSFQAGGTGELFF. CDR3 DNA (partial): TGTGCCAGCAGCTTTCAGGCAGGGGGAACCGGGGAG.

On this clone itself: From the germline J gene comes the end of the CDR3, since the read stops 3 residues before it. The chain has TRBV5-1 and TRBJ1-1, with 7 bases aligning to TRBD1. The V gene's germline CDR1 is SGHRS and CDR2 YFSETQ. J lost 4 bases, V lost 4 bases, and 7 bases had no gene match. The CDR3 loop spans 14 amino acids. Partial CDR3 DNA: TGCGCCAGCAGCCAGACAGGGATGGGCACTGAA. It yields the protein CASSQTGMGTE. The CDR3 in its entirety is CASSQTGMGTEAFF.

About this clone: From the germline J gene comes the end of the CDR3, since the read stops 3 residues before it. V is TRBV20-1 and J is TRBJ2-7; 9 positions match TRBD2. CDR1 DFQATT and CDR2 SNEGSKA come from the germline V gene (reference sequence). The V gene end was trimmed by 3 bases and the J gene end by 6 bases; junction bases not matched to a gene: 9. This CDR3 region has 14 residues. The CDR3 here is CSARRRRGGPEQYF. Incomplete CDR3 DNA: TGCAGTGCTAGGAGGCGGCGGGGGGGTCCCGAG.

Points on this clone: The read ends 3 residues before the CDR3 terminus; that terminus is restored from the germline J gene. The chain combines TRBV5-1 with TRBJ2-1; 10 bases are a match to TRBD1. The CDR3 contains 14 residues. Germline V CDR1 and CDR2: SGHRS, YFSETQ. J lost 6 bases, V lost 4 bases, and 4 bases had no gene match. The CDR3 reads CASSVRDRGNEQFF. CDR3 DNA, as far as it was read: TGCGCCAGCAGCGTAAGGGACAGGGGCAATGAG.

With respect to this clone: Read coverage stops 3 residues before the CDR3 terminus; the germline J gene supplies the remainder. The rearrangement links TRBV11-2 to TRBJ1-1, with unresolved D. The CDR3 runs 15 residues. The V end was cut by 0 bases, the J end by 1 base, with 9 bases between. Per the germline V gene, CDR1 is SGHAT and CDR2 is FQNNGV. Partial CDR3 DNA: TGTGCCAGCAGCTTAGAACCAGGAGGGAACACTGAA. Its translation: CASSLEPGGNTE. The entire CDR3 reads CASSLEPGGNTEAFF.

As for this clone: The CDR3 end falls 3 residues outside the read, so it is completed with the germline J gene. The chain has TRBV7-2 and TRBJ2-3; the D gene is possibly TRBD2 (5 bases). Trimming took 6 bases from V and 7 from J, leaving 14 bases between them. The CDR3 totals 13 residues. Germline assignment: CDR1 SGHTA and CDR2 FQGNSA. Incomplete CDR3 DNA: TGTGCCAGCAGTCTGGGTCGGGGAAATACG. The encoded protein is CASSLGRGNT. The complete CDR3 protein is CASSLGRGNTQYF.

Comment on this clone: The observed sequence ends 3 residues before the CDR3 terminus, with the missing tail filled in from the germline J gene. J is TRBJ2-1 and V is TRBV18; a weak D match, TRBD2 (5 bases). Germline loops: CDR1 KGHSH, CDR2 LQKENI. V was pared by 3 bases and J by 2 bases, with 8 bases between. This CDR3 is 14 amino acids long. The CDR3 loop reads CASSPGLAYNEQFF. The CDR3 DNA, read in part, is TGTGCCAGCTCACCTGGACTTGCCTACAATGAG.

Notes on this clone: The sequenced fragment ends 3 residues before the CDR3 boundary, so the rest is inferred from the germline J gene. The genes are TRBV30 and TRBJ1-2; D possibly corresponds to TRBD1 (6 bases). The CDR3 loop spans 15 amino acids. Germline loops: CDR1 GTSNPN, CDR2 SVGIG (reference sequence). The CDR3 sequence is CAWSVATGALYDYTF. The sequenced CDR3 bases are TGTGCCTGGAGTGTAGCGACAGGAGCCCTCTACGAC.

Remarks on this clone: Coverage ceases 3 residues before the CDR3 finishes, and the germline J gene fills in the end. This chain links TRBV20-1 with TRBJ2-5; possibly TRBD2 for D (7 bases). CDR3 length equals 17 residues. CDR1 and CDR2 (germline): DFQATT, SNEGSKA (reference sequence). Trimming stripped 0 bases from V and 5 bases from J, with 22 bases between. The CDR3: CSARDFGGGGVEETQYF. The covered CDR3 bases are TGCAGTGCTAGAGATTTTGGTGGGGGGGGCGTGGAGGAGACC.

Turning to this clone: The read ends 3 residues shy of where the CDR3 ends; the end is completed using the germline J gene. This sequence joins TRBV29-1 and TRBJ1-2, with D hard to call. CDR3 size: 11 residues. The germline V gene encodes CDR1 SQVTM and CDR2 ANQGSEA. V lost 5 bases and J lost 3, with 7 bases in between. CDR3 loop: CSVSQDYGYTF. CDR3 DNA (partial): TGCAGCGTTTCCCAGGACTATGGC. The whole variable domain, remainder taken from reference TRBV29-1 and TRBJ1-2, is SAVISQKPSRDICQRGTSLTIQCQVDSQVTMMFWYRQQPGQSLTLIATANQGSEATYESGFVIDKFPISRPNLTFSTLTVSNMSPEDSSIYLCSVSQDYGYTFGSGTRLTVV.

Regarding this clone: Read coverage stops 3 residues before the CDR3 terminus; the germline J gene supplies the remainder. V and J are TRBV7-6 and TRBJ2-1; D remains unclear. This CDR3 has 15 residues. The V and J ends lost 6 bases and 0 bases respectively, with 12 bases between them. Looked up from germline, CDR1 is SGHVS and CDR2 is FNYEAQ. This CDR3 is CASSSLSSSYNEQFF. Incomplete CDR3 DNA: TGTGCCAGCAGTTCCCTTTCTAGCTCCTACAATGAG.

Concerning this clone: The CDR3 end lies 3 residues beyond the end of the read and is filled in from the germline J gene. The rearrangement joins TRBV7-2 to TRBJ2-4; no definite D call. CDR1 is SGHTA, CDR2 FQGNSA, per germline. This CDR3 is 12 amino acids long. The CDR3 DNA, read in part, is TGTGCCAGCAGCTTAGCGTCCCGTTAT. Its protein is CASSLASRY. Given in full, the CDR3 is CASSLASRYQYF.

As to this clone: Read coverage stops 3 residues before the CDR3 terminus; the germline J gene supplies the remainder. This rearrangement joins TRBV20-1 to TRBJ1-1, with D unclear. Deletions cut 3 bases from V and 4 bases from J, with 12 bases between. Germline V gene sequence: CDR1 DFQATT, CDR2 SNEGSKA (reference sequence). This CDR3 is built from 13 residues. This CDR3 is CSASFSSGTEAFF. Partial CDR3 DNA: TGCAGTGCTAGCTTTTCCTCAGGCACTGAA.

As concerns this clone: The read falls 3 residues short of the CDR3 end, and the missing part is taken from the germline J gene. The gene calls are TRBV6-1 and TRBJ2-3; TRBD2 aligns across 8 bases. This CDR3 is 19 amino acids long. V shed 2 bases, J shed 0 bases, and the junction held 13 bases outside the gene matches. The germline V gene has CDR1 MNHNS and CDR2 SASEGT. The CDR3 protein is CASSESPWLGGGSTDTQYF. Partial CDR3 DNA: TGTGCCAGCAGTGAAAGCCCCTGGCTCGGCGGGGGGAGCACAGATACG.

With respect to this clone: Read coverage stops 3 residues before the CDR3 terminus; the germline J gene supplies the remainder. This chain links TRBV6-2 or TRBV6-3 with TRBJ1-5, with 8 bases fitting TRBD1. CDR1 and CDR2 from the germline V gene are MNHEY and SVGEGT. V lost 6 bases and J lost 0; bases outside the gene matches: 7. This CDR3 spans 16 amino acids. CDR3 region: CASSWADRGSNQPQHF. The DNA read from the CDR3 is TGTGCCAGCAGCTGGGCTGACAGGGGTAGCAATCAGCCC.

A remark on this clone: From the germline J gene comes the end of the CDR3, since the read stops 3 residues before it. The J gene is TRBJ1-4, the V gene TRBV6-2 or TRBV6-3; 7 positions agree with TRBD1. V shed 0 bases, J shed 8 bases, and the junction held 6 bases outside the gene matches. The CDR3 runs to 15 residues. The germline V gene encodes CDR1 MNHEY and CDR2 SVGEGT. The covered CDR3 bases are TGTGCCAGCAGTTACTCGAGAAGGGGGCAAGAAAAA. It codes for CASSYSRRGQEK. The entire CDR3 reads CASSYSRRGQEKLFF.

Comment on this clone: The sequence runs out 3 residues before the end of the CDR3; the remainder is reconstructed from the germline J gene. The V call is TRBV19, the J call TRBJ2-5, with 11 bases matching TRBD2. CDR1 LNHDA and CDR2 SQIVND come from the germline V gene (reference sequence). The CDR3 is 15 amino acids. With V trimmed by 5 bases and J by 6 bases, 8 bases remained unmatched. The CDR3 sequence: CASSSLAGDAKTQYF. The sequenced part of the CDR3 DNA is TGTGCCAGTAGTTCACTAGCGGGGGATGCGAAGACC.

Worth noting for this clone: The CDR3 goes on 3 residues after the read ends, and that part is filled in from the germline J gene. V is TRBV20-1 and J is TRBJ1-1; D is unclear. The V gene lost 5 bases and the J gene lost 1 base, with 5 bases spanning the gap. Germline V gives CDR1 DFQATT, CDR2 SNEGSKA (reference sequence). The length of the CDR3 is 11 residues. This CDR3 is CSAQKNTEAFF. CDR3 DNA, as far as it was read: TGCAGTGCTCAGAAGAACACTGAA.

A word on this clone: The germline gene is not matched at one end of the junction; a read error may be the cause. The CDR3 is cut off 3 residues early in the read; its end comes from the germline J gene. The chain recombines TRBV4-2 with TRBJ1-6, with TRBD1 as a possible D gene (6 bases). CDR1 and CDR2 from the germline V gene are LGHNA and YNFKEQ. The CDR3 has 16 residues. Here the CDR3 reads CASSQEGAGANSPLHF. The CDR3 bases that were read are TGCGCCAGCAGCCAAGAAGGGGCAGGGGCCAATTCACCC.

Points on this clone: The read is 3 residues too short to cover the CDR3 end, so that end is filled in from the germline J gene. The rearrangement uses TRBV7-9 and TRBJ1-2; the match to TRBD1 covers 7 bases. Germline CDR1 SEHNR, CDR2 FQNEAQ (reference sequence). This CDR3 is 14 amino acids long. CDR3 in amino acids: CASSWGQGVLGYTF. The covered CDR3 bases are TGTGCCAGCAGCTGGGGGCAGGGGGTACTCGGG.

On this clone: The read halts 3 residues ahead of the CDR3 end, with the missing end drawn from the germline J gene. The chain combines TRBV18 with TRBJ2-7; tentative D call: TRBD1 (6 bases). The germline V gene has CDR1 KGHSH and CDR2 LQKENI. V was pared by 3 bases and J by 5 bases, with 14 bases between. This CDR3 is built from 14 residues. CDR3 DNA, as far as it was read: TGTGCCAGCTCACCGGGAACAGGGAGTGACGAG. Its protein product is CASSPGTGSDE. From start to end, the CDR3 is CASSPGTGSDEQYF. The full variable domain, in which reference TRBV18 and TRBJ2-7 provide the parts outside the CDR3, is NAGVMQNPRHLVRRRGQEARLRCSPMKGHSHVYWYRQLPEEGLKFMVYLQKENIIDESGMPKERFSAEFPKEGPSILRIQQVVRGDSAAYFCASSPGTGSDEQYFGPGTRLTVT.

The CDR3 DNA, read in part, is TGTGCCAGCTCACCGGATAGGACTTTTCTCAATCAGCCC. This sequence encodes CASSPDRTFLNQP. The entire CDR3 sequence reads CASSPDRTFLNQPQHF. The V gene is TRBV18, the J gene TRBJ1-5, with D unclear. The read terminates 3 residues before the CDR3 end, so the remaining end is supplied by the germline J gene. Germline assignment: CDR1 KGHSH and CDR2 LQKENI. The CDR3 has 16 residues. Trimming took off 3 bases at V and 3 bases at J, with 15 bases between the two ends.